This T cell receptor beta chain appears in the sequencing data of a study of blood T cell repertoires in COVID-19. As for the study in general: The cDNA or gDNA used as material had been derived from T cells, B-cell-depleted T cells, or PBMCs.

Assay: immunoSEQ multiplex PCR; the TCRdb copy retains only in-frame clones and omits some. The data hold roughly 140,000 clones, with about nine tenths observed a single time. This clone was observed once. CDR1 and CDR2 (germline): SGHRS, YFSETQ. Trimming removed 2 bases from V and 3 bases from J; junction bases left unmatched: 8. The CDR3 runs 16 residues. The rearrangement joins TRBV5-1 to TRBJ1-2; 9 bases are shared with TRBD1. The clonotype originates from an elderly woman with acute or convalescent COVID-19. Sequenced material: peripheral blood. The DNA for the CDR3 is TGCGCCAGCAGCTTCGCTGGGACAGGGTCCGACTATGGCTACACCTTC. Translation: CASSFAGTGSDYGYTF.